This TCR beta chain derives from a study of identical twins. TCRdb processed the 5' RACE reads anew with MiXCR; each CDR3 protein has one entry. The table records around 1.7 million distinct CDR3 sequences, 25% to 35% of them present only once. General study results and limits: Fewer insertions were carried by abundant cord blood beta clonotypes, but none was seen in memory repertoires. For monozygotic twins, models underestimated out-of-frame TCR alpha sharing. In drawing conclusions, the study used cross-sectional statistical analysis and did not follow the same donors.

Regarding this clonotype: Antigen specificity is unknown.

Germline V gene sequence: CDR1 SGHKS, CDR2 YYEKEE (reference sequence). The CDR3 is made up of 14 amino acids. The source is a newborn girl in good health. This chain connects TRBV5-5 to TRBJ2-4; 7 nucleotides line up with TRBD2. The closer fit of TRBJ2-7 to the DNA end suggests the J call may be wrong. Sequenced sample: cord blood. This CDR3 is CASSLNGLGDEQYF. CDR3 DNA: TGTGCCAGCAGCTTGAATGGACTAGGGGACGAGCAGTACTTC.